This T cell receptor (beta chain) was identified during a study of shared clonotypes between healthy human individuals (TCRdb year 2020). Looking at the study overall: A couple of women and a few men aged 18 to 49 years were included in the cohort. For each donor, three plates each were used for CD4 naive and CD4 memory, two plates were used for CD8 naive, and one plate was used for CD8 memory. To increase sequencing depth and limit assay-specific biases, TCR repertoire library preparation and sequencing were carried out by different laboratories using diverse techniques. Leukapheresis yielded between about 0.85 and 10 billion PBMCs per donor. To estimate repertoire size and how much clonotypes are shared between individuals, the study performed deep sequencing of blood TCR repertoires from roughly five healthy adults. Broader findings and caveats from the paper: Based on pairwise subsampling, the degree of clonotype sharing among donors was expected to be affected by sequencing depth. Sampling was limited to blood, and TCR repertoires in tissue likely differ from TCR repertoires in blood. Naive subsets generally had larger estimated clonotype richness than memory subsets did. Incomplete sequencing was indicated by rarefaction of sorted-subset datasets, despite the large sequencing depth. The small number of donors limited the genetic and exposure-history diversity represented. When a few donors were compared, the shared fraction of clonotypes was about 5.2% for naive CD4, less than 4% for naive CD8, 2% to 2.5% for memory CD4, and approximately 0.4% for memory CD8. Higher generation probabilities were observed for clonotypes shared by all four sorted-subset donors than for non-shared clonotypes.

TCR CDR3 regions were amplified from genomic DNA by multiplex PCR using the deep immunoSEQ assay. Extracted genomic DNA from each cell subset was distributed evenly across all wells of several immunoSEQ 96-well plates, and each plate was treated as a replicate. For sorted subsets, roughly 200 ng of genomic DNA, equivalent to 30,000 or so T cell genomes, went into each replicate PCR. Purified libraries were measured with a Qubit 3.0 fluorometer, size-checked on a Bioanalyzer 2100, and measured again with the KAPA Library Quantification kit. A separate single-read 150-cycle Illumina NextSeq 550 flow cell was used to sequence each immunoSEQ 96-well plate. As for the authors' bioinformatics: Because the immunoSEQ output included only junctional sequences and no quality scores, the filtering could not be the same as the filtering used for full-length reads. Sequences were annotated with PyIR, a Python wrapper for IgBLAST v1.9, using IMGT germline references to assign V/J genes and CDR3. Reads with weak V/J assignments (E-value above 1e-6), missing CDR3, stop codons, out-of-frame junctions, or ambiguous translated residues were removed. A V3J clonotype was defined by an identical inferred V gene, J gene, and CDR3 amino acid sequence. Percentage overlap between repertoires was computed as shared unique clonotypes divided by the size of the smaller repertoire. Three approaches were used to assess repertoire richness: RTK rarefaction, the Chao1 estimator, and Recon v2.1 estimates of unobserved clonotypes. For all TCRbeta clonotypes obtained by the gDNA method from a few donors, generation probabilities were computed with OLGA. TCRdb holds this immuneACCESS table with in-frame rearrangements only. Some clones are missing; in checked studies, unresolved V genes explain under half, and the rest has no known cause. V and J calls and clone size are those listed in that table; D and trimming were worked out from the DNA. Present in this sample are fewer than 3 million clones, approximately 90% of which were seen just once. 0.3% to 0.4% of the sample belongs to the ten largest clones.

A word on this clone: It lacks a known antigen. No base qualities exist here, and no much larger clone lies one base off it.

The CDR3 has 17 amino acids, counting the end cysteine and phenylalanine. The sequence is cut down to CDR3 DNA, 51 bases in frame from base 1. V and J lose 2 bases and 2 bases, and a span of 19 bases separates them. CDR1 SGHVS and CDR2 FQNEAQ are derived from the germline V gene. The donors were healthy, HIV-negative adults with no recently reported acute infections or vaccinations. Every donor was a Caucasian adult living in Nashville, Tennessee, USA. CD4+ T cells were enriched through magnetic negative selection, after which naive cells were positively selected on CD45RA and the remaining negative fraction served as the memory subset. Blood was collected by leukapheresis, and PBMCs were isolated by Ficoll-Histopaque density gradient centrifugation and then cryopreserved in liquid nitrogen vapor phase. Purity and quantity of every magnetically sorted T cell population were checked by analytical flow cytometry. From each sorted fraction, genomic DNA was isolated and quantified by UV absorbance on a Nanodrop 2000c.

The rearrangement joined TRBV7-8 to TRBJ2-7; the D gene cannot be resolved reliably. This receptor was taken from a man aged 18 to 29 in good health. Some clones in this sample may be carry-over from other donors' samples. What was sequenced was naive CD4+ T cells from PBMCs. The sample's cell subset or site label, in plain terms: CD45RA+ positively selected. The CDR3 reads CASSLISGPSLPYEQYF. The DNA sequence reads TGTGCCAGCAGCTTAATTTCCGGGCCAAGTTTACCCTACGAGCAGTACTTC.